The 27 T cell receptor beta chains given below trace back to one sample, sequenced in a study of cytomegalovirus exposure and HLA in healthy donors. PCR primers comprised 60 Vbeta and 13 Jbeta primers. The data were produced by immunoSEQ multiplex PCR, yet TCRdb's version contains in-frame clones alone and is incomplete. The listing records some 130,000 clones. Sequencing was done on a sample of PBMCs. These receptor sequences come from a woman between 40 and 55 years old in good health and CMV-seropositive.

The chain carries TRBV6-1 and TRBJ1-2, with 11 positions matching TRBD1. CDR3 length: 13 residues. The J segment lost 6 bases and the V segment lost 7 bases, leaving 4 bases of the junction unmatched. Germline loops: CDR1 MNHNS, CDR2 SASEGT. DNA of the CDR3: TGTGCCAGCAATATGGACAGGGGGCATGGCTACACCTTC. Translation: CASNMDRGHGYTF.

The genes are TRBV28 and TRBJ1-2; perhaps TRBD1 as D (6 bases). The germline V gene has CDR1 MDHEN and CDR2 SYDVKM. The CDR3 contains 15 residues. Trimming took 1 base from V and 4 from J, leaving 13 bases between them. CDR3 loop: CASSLLAGGAYGYTF. CDR3 bases: TGTGCCAGCAGTTTATTAGCTGGGGGCGCCTATGGCTACACCTTC.

The V gene is TRBV18, the J gene TRBJ1-1; D is unresolved. Trimming took off 2 bases at V and 2 bases at J, with 9 bases between the two ends. The CDR3 is made up of 14 amino acids. Germline CDR1 reads KGHSH; CDR2 reads LQKENI. The CDR3 here is CASSPSSDNTEAFF. The CDR3 DNA reads as TGTGCCAGCTCACCATCGTCAGATAACACTGAAGCTTTCTTT.

The chain combines TRBV28 with TRBJ2-3, with TRBD2 matching 11 bases. J gave up 4 bases and V 4 bases, and 22 bases lay outside the gene matches. The germline V gene encodes CDR1 MDHEN and CDR2 SYDVKM. This CDR3 spans 21 amino acids. CDR3 sequence: CASSSPQGVPTSGSGSDTQYF. CDR3 nucleotide sequence: TGTGCCAGCAGTTCTCCCCAGGGGGTCCCTACTAGCGGGAGTGGCTCAGATACGCAGTATTTT.

With regard to this clone: The junction departs from the called germline gene at one end, perhaps through a read error. The chain employs TRBV7-7 and TRBJ2-2; 10 nucleotides line up with TRBD1. The germline V gene encodes CDR1 SSHAT and CDR2 FNYEAQ (reference sequence). The CDR3 is made up of 16 amino acids. The CDR3 protein is CASSERTGGNTGELFF. CDR3 bases: TGTGCTAGCAGCGAGCGGACAGGGGGTAACACCGGGGAGCTGTTTTTT.

This chain uses TRBV19 with TRBJ2-5; 8 nucleotides align to TRBD1. Germline CDR1 and CDR2: LNHDA and SQIVND (reference sequence). Losses at the gene ends were 5 bases for V and 11 bases for J; bases not matched to a gene: 16. The CDR3 contains 15 residues. The CDR3 sequence: CASSLPLDRGTEQYF. The DNA for the CDR3 is TGTGCCAGTAGTCTACCCCTCGACAGGGGAACTGAGCAGTACTTC.

The rearrangement links TRBV7-3 to TRBJ2-2; 7 nucleotides agree with TRBD1. V trimming: 5 bases; J trimming: 4 bases; junction bases outside the gene matches: 10. The CDR3 covers 16 residues. CDR1 is SGHTA and CDR2 is FQGTGA in the germline V gene. CDR3 residues: CASSDDRVLSTGELFF. Here the CDR3 DNA reads TGTGCCAGCAGCGATGACAGGGTTCTAAGCACCGGGGAGCTGTTTTTT.

The genes are TRBV5-1 and TRBJ2-2; TRBD2 matches at 7 bases. CDR1 is SGHRS, CDR2 YFSETQ, per germline. The CDR3 contains 16 residues. V was clipped by 0 bases and J by 1 base; unmatched bases: 3. CDR3 DNA sequence: TGCGCCAGCAGCTTGGTGGCTAGCGGGAACACCGGGGAGCTGTTTTTT. This gives the protein CASSLVASGNTGELFF.

The V gene is TRBV4-1, the J gene TRBJ1-2; no firm D call. CDR1 is MGHRA, CDR2 YSYEKL, per germline. Trimming pared 4 bases from V and 8 bases from J, leaving 20 bases between. The CDR3 totals 15 residues. The CDR3 is CASSPLNLAGWGYTF. CDR3 nucleotide sequence: TGCGCCAGCAGCCCATTAAACTTAGCGGGGTGGGGCTACACCTTC.

As regards this clone: Relative to the germline gene, one junction end is altered; a read error may explain this. This sequence joins TRBV5-1 and TRBJ2-5; TRBD1 agrees at 9 bases. The CDR3 runs 14 residues. Germline lookup yields CDR1 SGHRS and CDR2 YFSETQ. The CDR3 nucleotides are TGCGCCAGCAGCTCAGGGACAGGGCAAGGGACCCAGTACTTC. Amino acid sequence: CASSSGTGQGTQYF. The full variable domain, with the rest looked up from reference TRBV5-1 and TRBJ2-5, is KAGVTQTPRYLIKTRGQQVTLSCSPISGHRSVSWYQQTPGQGLQFLFEYFSETQRNKGNFPGRFSGRQFSNSRSEMNVSTLELGDSALYLCASSSGTGQGTQYFGPGTRLLVL.

V gene TRBV2 combines with J gene TRBJ2-5; D gene ambiguous. Looked up from germline, CDR1 is SNHLY and CDR2 is FYNNEI. This CDR3 spans 13 amino acids. Trimming took 7 bases from V and 0 from J, leaving 9 bases between them. CDR3 DNA sequence: TGTGCCAGCACCACCGGGTACCAAGAGACCCAGTACTTC. The encoded protein is CASTTGYQETQYF.

The chain employs TRBV6-6 and TRBJ2-7; tentatively, D is TRBD2 (5 bases). Trimming removed 6 bases from V and 1 base from J, with 16 bases in between. Germline CDR1 is MNHNY and CDR2 is SVGAGI (reference sequence). The CDR3 runs to 15 residues. CDR3 sequence reads: CASSHSAAGSYEQYF. The CDR3 nucleotides read TGTGCCAGCAGCCATAGCGCAGCAGGTTCCTACGAGCAGTACTTC.

The chain has TRBV10-3 and TRBJ1-1; no clear D gene. Germline lookup yields CDR1 ENHRY and CDR2 SYGVKD. V shed 4 bases and J shed 2 bases, with 8 bases lying between them. The CDR3 extends over 13 amino acids. This chain's CDR3 is CAISAEGNTEAFF. The CDR3 bases are TGTGCCATCAGTGCCGAGGGAAACACTGAAGCTTTCTTT.

The chain carries TRBV2 and TRBJ2-7, with 10 bases aligning to TRBD1. CDR1 SNHLY and CDR2 FYNNEI come from the germline V gene. The CDR3 consists of 20 residues. J gave up 2 bases and V 2 bases, and 18 bases lay outside the gene matches. The DNA of the CDR3 is TGTGCCAGCAGTGAAAGGTCCGGGACAGGGGTGGTCGCGGGTCCCTACGAGCAGTACTTC. This translates into CASSERSGTGVVAGPYEQYF.

Written as DNA, the CDR3 is TGTGCCAGCAGCACCCCCGGTAACTTCAACGAGCAGTACTTC. Residues: CASSTPGNFNEQYF. The rearrangement links TRBV5-6 to TRBJ2-7; the D is unclear. The CDR3 length is 14 residues. The germline V gene encodes CDR1 SGHDT and CDR2 YYEEEE. Trimming stripped 4 bases from V and 5 bases from J, with 16 bases between.

This chain links TRBV7-3 with TRBJ2-3; D is perhaps TRBD2 (6 bases). This CDR3 contains 18 residues. Germline assignment: CDR1 SGHTA and CDR2 FQGTGA. The V and J ends lost 5 bases and 0 bases respectively, with 21 bases between them. In nucleotides, the CDR3 is TGTGCCAGCAGCCCCAGTCCCCCGGGACTGGGGAGCACAGATACGCAGTATTTT. It yields the protein CASSPSPPGLGSTDTQYF.

The chain joins TRBV28 to TRBJ1-2; D perhaps matches TRBD1 (6 bases). Germline CDR1 MDHEN, CDR2 SYDVKM. V gave up 3 bases and J gave up 8 bases, with 22 bases separating them. This CDR3 has 16 amino acids. The DNA for the CDR3 is TGTGCCAGCAGTTTTATCGGGACACCCAGAACGGGCGGCTACACCTTC. It encodes CASSFIGTPRTGGYTF.

To note about this clone: At the DNA level, this CDR3 is encoded by other sequences in the same sample as well. The chain links TRBV28 to TRBJ2-7; TRBD2 might be the D (5 bases). The germline gives CDR1 MDHEN, CDR2 SYDVKM. V gave up 6 bases and J gave up 2 bases, with 14 bases separating them. CDR3 length equals 14 residues. This CDR3 is CASSYPGLAYEQYF. The CDR3, as DNA: TGTGCCAGCAGCTACCCGGGGTTGGCCTACGAGCAGTACTTC.

This chain connects TRBV5-1 to TRBJ2-1; TRBD1 might be the D (5 bases). V gave up 0 bases and J gave up 0 bases, with 10 bases separating them. This CDR3 has 16 amino acids. Germline-derived CDR1 and CDR2 are SGHRS and YFSETQ. CDR3 DNA: TGCGCCAGCAGCTTGGCCTTCAGGGTCTCCTACAATGAGCAGTTCTTC. It yields the protein CASSLAFRVSYNEQFF.

The rearrangement joins TRBV4-2 to TRBJ2-2; unclear D gene. This CDR3 has 15 amino acids. The ends were cut back, 4 bases at V and 1 base at J, with 10 bases in the middle. Germline CDR1 is LGHNA and CDR2 is YNFKEQ. Here the CDR3 reads CASSLAGENTGELFF. The CDR3, as DNA: TGTGCCAGCAGCCTAGCTGGCGAGAACACCGGGGAGCTGTTTTTT.

In regard to this clone: Other DNA sequences of this sample code for an identical CDR3. The CDR3 bases are TGTGCCAGCAGGGGACTAGCGGACTCCTACAAAAACATTCAGTACTTC. Its translation is CASRGLADSYKNIQYF. V is TRBV27 and J is TRBJ2-4, with 11 nucleotides matching TRBD2. The CDR3 has 16 residues. V lost 6 bases and J lost 3; bases outside the gene matches: 7. Germline loops: CDR1 MNHEY, CDR2 SMNVEV (reference sequence).

The J gene is TRBJ2-1, the V gene TRBV28, with 9 bases identical to TRBD2. CDR1 is MDHEN and CDR2 is SYDVKM in the germline V gene. The CDR3 totals 15 residues. V lost 3 bases, J lost 4 bases, and 4 bases stayed unmatched. Written as DNA, the CDR3 is TGTGCCAGCAGTTTGGCTAGCGGGGCTTACAATGAGCAGTTCTTC. Amino acids: CASSLASGAYNEQFF.

The J gene is TRBJ1-5, the V gene TRBV28, with 8 bases aligning to TRBD1. The CDR3 spans 17 residues. CDR1 and CDR2 (germline): MDHEN, SYDVKM. Unmatched junction bases numbered 9, after V lost 4 bases and J lost 1 base. The DNA of the CDR3 is TGTGCCAGCAGTTCGATAGGACAGGGAAGAAGCAATCAGCCCCAGCATTTT. Protein: CASSSIGQGRSNQPQHF.

The chain uses TRBV7-2 and TRBJ2-5; 12 bases agree with TRBD2. Germline CDR1 reads SGHTA; CDR2 reads FQGNSA. The V and J ends lost 5 bases and 5 bases, in that order; junction bases with no gene match: 3. The CDR3 is 14 residues long. CDR3 sequence reads: CASSPTSGSETQYF. DNA for the CDR3: TGTGCCAGCAGCCCGACTAGCGGGAGTGAGACCCAGTACTTC.

The chain is built from TRBV27 and TRBJ2-5, with 8 nucleotides matching TRBD1. The CDR3 totals 16 residues. The V segment lost 5 bases and the J segment 4 bases; nucleotides outside the gene matches: 12. Germline-derived CDR1 and CDR2 are MNHEY and SMNVEV (reference sequence). This CDR3 reads CASSPSRQGPRETQYF. CDR3 DNA sequence: TGTGCCAGCAGTCCTTCCAGACAGGGGCCCCGAGAGACCCAGTACTTC.

The chain links TRBV25-1 to TRBJ1-2; D call uncertain. The V gene's germline CDR1 is MGHDK and CDR2 SYGVNS. V lost 2 bases to trimming and J lost 5 bases, with 21 bases between them. The CDR3 has 17 residues. The DNA of the CDR3 is TGTGCCAGCAGTGAAGGAATAAGTACGGCGCGGGCTTATGGCTACACCTTC. Protein: CASSEGISTARAYGYTF.

The chain has TRBV7-9 and TRBJ2-2; D might be TRBD2 (5 bases). Per the germline V gene, CDR1 is SEHNR and CDR2 is FQNEAQ (reference sequence). Trimming removed 0 bases from V and 7 bases from J, with 9 bases in between. CDR3 length equals 14 residues. CDR3 DNA sequence: TGTGCCAGCAGCTTAGCCACGGGGAGCGGGGAGCTGTTTTTT. Translation: CASSLATGSGELFF. The complete variable domain, with remaining parts taken from reference TRBV7-9 and TRBJ2-2, reads DTGVSQNPRHKITKRGQNVTFRCDPISEHNRLYWYRQTLGQGPEFLTYFQNEAQLEKSRLLSDRFSAERPKGSFSTLEIQRTEQGDSAMYLCASSLATGSGELFFGEGSRLTVL.